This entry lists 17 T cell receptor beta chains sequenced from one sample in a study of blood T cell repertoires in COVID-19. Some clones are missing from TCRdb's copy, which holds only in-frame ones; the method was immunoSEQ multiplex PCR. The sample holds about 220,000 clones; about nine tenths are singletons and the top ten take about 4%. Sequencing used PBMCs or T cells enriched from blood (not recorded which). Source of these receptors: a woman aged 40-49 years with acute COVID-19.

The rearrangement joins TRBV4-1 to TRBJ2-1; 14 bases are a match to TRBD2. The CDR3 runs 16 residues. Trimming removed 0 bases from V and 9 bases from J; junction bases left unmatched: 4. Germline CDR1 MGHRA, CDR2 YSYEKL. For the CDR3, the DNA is TGCGCCAGCAGCCAAGAGGGACTAGCGGGGGTTGGTGAGCAGTTCTTC. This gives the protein CASSQEGLAGVGEQFF.

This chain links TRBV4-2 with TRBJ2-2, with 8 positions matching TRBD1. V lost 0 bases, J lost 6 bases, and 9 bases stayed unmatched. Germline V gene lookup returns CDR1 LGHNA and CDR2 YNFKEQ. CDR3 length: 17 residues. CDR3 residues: CASSQDLNRGKAGELFF. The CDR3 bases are TGTGCCAGCAGCCAAGATCTGAACAGGGGGAAAGCCGGGGAGCTGTTTTTT.

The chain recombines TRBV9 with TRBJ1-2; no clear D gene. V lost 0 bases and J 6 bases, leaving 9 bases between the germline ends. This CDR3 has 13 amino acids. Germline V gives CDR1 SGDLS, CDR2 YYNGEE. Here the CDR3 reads CASSVGSGDGYTF. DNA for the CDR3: TGTGCCAGCAGCGTAGGGTCTGGAGATGGCTACACCTTC.

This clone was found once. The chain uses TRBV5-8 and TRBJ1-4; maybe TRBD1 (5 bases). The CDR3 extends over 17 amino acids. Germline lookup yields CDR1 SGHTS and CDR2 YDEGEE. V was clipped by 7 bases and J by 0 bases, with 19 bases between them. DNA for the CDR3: TGTGCCAGCCCGCGAACCCAGGGCCTTGCAACTAATGAAAAACTGTTTTTT. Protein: CASPRTQGLATNEKLFF.

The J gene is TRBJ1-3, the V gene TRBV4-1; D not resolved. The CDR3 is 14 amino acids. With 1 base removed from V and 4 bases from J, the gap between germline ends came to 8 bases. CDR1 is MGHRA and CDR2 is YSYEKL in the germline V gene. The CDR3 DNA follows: TGCGCCAGCAGCCAAGGGGTAGCAGGAAACACCATATATTTT. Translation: CASSQGVAGNTIYF.

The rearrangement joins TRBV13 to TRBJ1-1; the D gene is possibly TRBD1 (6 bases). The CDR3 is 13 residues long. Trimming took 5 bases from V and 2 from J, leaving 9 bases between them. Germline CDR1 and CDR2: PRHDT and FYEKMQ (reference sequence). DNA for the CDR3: TGTGCCAGCAGCGTACAGGGTAACACTGAAGCTTTCTTT. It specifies CASSVQGNTEAFF.

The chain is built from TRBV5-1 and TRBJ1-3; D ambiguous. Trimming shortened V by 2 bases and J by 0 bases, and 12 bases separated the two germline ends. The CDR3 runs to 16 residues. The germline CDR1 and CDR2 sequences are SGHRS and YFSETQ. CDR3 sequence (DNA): TGCGCCAGCAGCTTTTCCCCAGGTGGCTCTGGAAACACCATATATTTT. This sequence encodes CASSFSPGGSGNTIYF. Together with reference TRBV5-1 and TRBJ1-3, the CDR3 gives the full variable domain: KAGVTQTPRYLIKTRGQQVTLSCSPISGHRSVSWYQQTPGQGLQFLFEYFSETQRNKGNFPGRFSGRQFSNSRSEMNVSTLELGDSALYLCASSFSPGGSGNTIYFGEGSWLTVV.

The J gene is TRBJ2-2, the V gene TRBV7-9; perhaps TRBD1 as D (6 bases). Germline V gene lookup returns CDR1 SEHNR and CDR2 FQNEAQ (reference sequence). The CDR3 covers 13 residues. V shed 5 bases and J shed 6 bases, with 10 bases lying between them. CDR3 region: CASSDRRAGELFF. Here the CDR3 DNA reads TGTGCCAGCAGCGACAGGCGGGCCGGGGAGCTGTTTTTT.

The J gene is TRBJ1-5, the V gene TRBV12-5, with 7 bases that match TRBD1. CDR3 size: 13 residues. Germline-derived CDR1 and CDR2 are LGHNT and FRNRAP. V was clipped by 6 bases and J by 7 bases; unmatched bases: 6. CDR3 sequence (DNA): TGTGCTAGTGGCACCCAGGGGGTACAGCCCCAGCATTTT. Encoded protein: CASGTQGVQPQHF.

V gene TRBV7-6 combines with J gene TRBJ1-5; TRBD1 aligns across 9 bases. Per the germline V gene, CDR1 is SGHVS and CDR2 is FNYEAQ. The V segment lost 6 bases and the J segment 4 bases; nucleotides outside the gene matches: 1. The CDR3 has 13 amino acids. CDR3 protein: CASRQGANQPQHF. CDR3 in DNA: TGTGCCAGCAGACAGGGGGCGAATCAGCCCCAGCATTTT.

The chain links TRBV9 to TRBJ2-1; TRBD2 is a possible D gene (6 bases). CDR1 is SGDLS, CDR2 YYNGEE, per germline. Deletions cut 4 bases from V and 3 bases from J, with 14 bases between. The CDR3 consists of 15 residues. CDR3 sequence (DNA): TGTGCCAGCAGCCCCTTCAGGGACTTCTACAATGAGCAGTTCTTC. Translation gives CASSPFRDFYNEQFF.

The CDR3 protein is CASSNRLTEAFF. CDR3 DNA: TGTGCCAGTAGTAACCGACTCACTGAAGCTTTCTTT. V and J are TRBV19 and TRBJ1-1, with D uncertain. Trimming cost V 4 bases and J 4 bases, with 7 bases left between them. CDR1 is LNHDA and CDR2 is SQIVND in the germline V gene (reference sequence). This CDR3 comprises 12 residues. The full variable domain, completed using reference TRBV19 and TRBJ1-1, is DGGITQSPKYLFRKEGQNVTLSCEQNLNHDAMYWYRQDPGQGLRLIYYSQIVNDFQKGDIAEGYSVSREKKESFPLTVTSAQKNPTAFYLCASSNRLTEAFFGQGTRLTVV.

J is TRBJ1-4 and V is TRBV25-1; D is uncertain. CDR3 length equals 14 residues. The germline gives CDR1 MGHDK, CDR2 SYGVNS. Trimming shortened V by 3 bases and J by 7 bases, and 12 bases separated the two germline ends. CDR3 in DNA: TGTGCCAGCAGTGACCCCCGCGGAGCTGAAAAACTGTTTTTT. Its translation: CASSDPRGAEKLFF.

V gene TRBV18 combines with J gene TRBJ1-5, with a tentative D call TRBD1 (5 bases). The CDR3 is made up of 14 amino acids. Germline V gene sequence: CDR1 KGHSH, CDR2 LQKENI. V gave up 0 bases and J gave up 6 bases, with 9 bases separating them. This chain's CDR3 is CASSPPDRIQPQHF. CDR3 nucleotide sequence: TGTGCCAGCTCACCACCCGACAGAATTCAGCCCCAGCATTTT.

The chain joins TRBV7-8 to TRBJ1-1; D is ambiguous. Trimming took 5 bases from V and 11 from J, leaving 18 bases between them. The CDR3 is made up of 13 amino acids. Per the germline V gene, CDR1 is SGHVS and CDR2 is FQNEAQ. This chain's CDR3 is CASSRGPTGGAFF. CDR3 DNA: TGTGCCAGCAGCCGAGGCCCTACTGGAGGGGCTTTCTTT.

The CDR3 region is CASSEFSGPSYEQYV. CDR3 DNA sequence: TGCGCCAGCAGCGAATTTAGCGGCCCGTCCTACGAGCAGTACGTC. The J gene is TRBJ2-7, the V gene TRBV5-1; a possible D gene is TRBD2 (6 bases). The CDR3 covers 15 residues. V lost 4 bases and J 1 base, leaving 15 bases between the germline ends. Germline V gene data show CDR1 as SGHRS and CDR2 as YFSETQ.

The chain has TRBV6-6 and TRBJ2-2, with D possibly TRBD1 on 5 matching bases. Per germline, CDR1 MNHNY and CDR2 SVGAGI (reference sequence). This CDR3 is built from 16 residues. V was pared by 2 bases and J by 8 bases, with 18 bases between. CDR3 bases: TGTGCCAGCAGTTACCCAGAAAGGGGCGTTAGAGGGGAGCTGTTTTTT. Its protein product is CASSYPERGVRGELFF.